Listed below are T cell receptor beta chains from one sample, sequenced in a study of Ad26.COV2.S vaccination and SARS-CoV-2 variants. Only in-frame clones appear in the TCRdb table, and some are missing; sequencing was by immunoSEQ multiplex PCR. Of 300,000 to 400,000 clones in the sample, 86% are singletons; the top ten hold about 10%. The material was peripheral blood, obtained in a trial of Ad26.COV2.S vaccine versus placebo. These TCRs come from a person aged 18-65 years who received the Ad26.COV2.S COVID-19 vaccine or a placebo. CDR3s include the opening cysteine and the closing phenylalanine or tryptophan. Fields, in order: CDR3 DNA, CDR3 protein, J gene, V gene, D gene, clone size. A D gene is named only where the DNA matches it firmly. Size is stated for part of the rows, as once, few or many counts, or as a class when the clone is expanded.

cdr3_nt: TGTGCCAGTAGTCCTGTGACAGGAGTTGAGCAGTACTTC
cdr3_aa: CASSPVTGVEQYF
j_call: TRBJ2-7
v_call: TRBV19
d_call: .
clone_size: .

cdr3_nt: TGTGCCAGCAGTCCTATGGGACAGGGGATTTCAGATACGCAGTATTTT
cdr3_aa: CASSPMGQGISDTQYF
j_call: TRBJ2-3
v_call: TRBV28
d_call: TRBD1
clone_size: .

cdr3_nt: TGTGCCAGCAGCGGACCAATGAACACTGAAGCTTTCTTT
cdr3_aa: CASSGPMNTEAFF
j_call: TRBJ1-1
v_call: TRBV12-3/TRBV12-4
d_call: .
clone_size: .

cdr3_nt: TGTGCCAGCGCCTGGGGACCTACGCCTGAAGCTTTCTTT
cdr3_aa: CASAWGPTPEAFF
j_call: TRBJ1-1
v_call: TRBV7-2
d_call: .
clone_size: .

cdr3_nt: TGCAGTGCTAAGGGCCACTATGGCTACACCTTC
cdr3_aa: CSAKGHYGYTF
j_call: TRBJ1-2
v_call: TRBV20-1
d_call: .
clone_size: .

cdr3_nt: TGTGCCAGCAGAGGGAGGGGATCGCGTACAGATACGCAGTATTTT
cdr3_aa: CASRGRGSRTDTQYF
j_call: TRBJ2-3
v_call: TRBV28
d_call: TRBD2
clone_size: .

cdr3_nt: TGTGCCAGCAGTCACCTAGCGGGAGGGTCCTACAATGAGCAGTTCTTC
cdr3_aa: CASSHLAGGSYNEQFF
j_call: TRBJ2-1
v_call: TRBV3-1/TRBV3-2
d_call: TRBD2
clone_size: once

cdr3_nt: TGTGCCAGCAGCTCAGGGACTAGCGCGTCGTTAAGCTCCTACGAGCAGTACTTC
cdr3_aa: CASSSGTSASLSSYEQYF
j_call: TRBJ2-7
v_call: TRBV28
d_call: TRBD2
clone_size: .

cdr3_nt: TGTGCCAGCAGCGAAAACGCTAACTATGGCTACACCTTC
cdr3_aa: CASSENANYGYTF
j_call: TRBJ1-2
v_call: TRBV7-3
d_call: .
clone_size: .

cdr3_nt: TGTGCCAGCAGCTTAGGACAGGTCGAGTACTTC
cdr3_aa: CASSLGQVEYF
j_call: TRBJ2-7
v_call: TRBV7-9
d_call: .
clone_size: .

cdr3_nt: TGTGCCATCAGTGAAATTCCTAGCGGGAGCGCGAACACCGGGGAGCTGTTTTTT
cdr3_aa: CAISEIPSGSANTGELFF
j_call: TRBJ2-2
v_call: TRBV10-3
d_call: TRBD2
clone_size: once

cdr3_nt: TGTGCCACCCATCAAGCTGTGGGGGCTGAAGCTTTCTTT
cdr3_aa: CATHQAVGAEAFF
j_call: TRBJ1-1
v_call: TRBV7-2
d_call: .
clone_size: once

cdr3_nt: TGTGCCAGCAGTTTAGGCGCATCGTGGGGGAATCAGCCCCAGCATTTT
cdr3_aa: CASSLGASWGNQPQHF
j_call: TRBJ1-5
v_call: TRBV28
d_call: .
clone_size: few

cdr3_nt: TGTGCCAGCAGCGCCCGGATGGCAGGGGGGAATTCACCCCTCCACTTT
cdr3_aa: CASSARMAGGNSPLHF
j_call: TRBJ1-6
v_call: TRBV7-2
d_call: TRBD1
clone_size: .

cdr3_nt: TGTGCCAGCAGTCCTCGGGCCCTTAATCAGCCCCAGCATTTT
cdr3_aa: CASSPRALNQPQHF
j_call: TRBJ1-5
v_call: TRBV28
d_call: .
clone_size: few

cdr3_nt: TGTGCCAGCAGCCTCAGGGGTGAGACCTCTGGGGCCAACGTCCTGACTTTC
cdr3_aa: CASSLRGETSGANVLTF
j_call: TRBJ2-6
v_call: TRBV4-2
d_call: .
clone_size: .

cdr3_nt: TGTGCCAGCAGCTCCAGACTAGCCAAAAACATTCAGTACTTC
cdr3_aa: CASSSRLAKNIQYF
j_call: TRBJ2-4
v_call: TRBV11-2
d_call: .
clone_size: many

cdr3_nt: TGTGCCATCAGTGCCGGGGGAGTAGAATCACCCCTCCACTTT
cdr3_aa: CAISAGGVESPLHF
j_call: TRBJ1-6
v_call: TRBV10-3
d_call: .
clone_size: .

cdr3_nt: TGTGCCTGGAGTACCCAGGACTGGGGCGGGAACTATGGCTACACCTTC
cdr3_aa: CAWSTQDWGGNYGYTF
j_call: TRBJ1-2
v_call: TRBV30
d_call: .
clone_size: .

cdr3_nt: TGCGCCAGCAGCTTGAATCCCTCCGATACGCAGTATTTT
cdr3_aa: CASSLNPSDTQYF
j_call: TRBJ2-3
v_call: TRBV5-1
d_call: .
clone_size: .

cdr3_nt: TGTGCCAGCAGCTTGGCCAGAGGAAGGGGCACAGATACGCAGTATTTT
cdr3_aa: CASSLARGRGTDTQYF
j_call: TRBJ2-3
v_call: TRBV5-6
d_call: .
clone_size: .

cdr3_nt: TGTGCCAGCAGCCGTCTAGTAATCGGGGGCCCTGGAAACACCATATATTTT
cdr3_aa: CASSRLVIGGPGNTIYF
j_call: TRBJ1-3
v_call: TRBV3-1/TRBV3-2
d_call: .
clone_size: .